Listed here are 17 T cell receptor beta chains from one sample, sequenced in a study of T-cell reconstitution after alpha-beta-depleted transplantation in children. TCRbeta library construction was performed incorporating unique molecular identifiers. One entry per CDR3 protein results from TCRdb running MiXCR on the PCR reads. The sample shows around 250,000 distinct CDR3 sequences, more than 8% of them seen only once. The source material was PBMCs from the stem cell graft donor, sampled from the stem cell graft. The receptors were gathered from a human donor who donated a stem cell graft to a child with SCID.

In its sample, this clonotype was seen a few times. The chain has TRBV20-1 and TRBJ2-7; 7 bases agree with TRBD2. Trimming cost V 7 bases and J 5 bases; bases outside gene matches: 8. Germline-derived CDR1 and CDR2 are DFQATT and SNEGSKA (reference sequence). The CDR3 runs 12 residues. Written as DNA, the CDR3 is TGCAGTGGAGACAGCGGGGACCACGAGCAGTACTTC. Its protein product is CSGDSGDHEQYF.

The CDR3 loop reads CAINRVNYGYTF. In nucleotides, the CDR3 is TGTGCCATCAACAGGGTCAACTATGGCTACACCTTC. The V gene is TRBV10-3, the J gene TRBJ1-2, with D possibly being TRBD1 (6 bases). The germline V gene encodes CDR1 ENHRY and CDR2 SYGVKD. Trimming removed 7 bases at V and 2 bases at J, with 8 bases between. The CDR3 is 12 amino acids.

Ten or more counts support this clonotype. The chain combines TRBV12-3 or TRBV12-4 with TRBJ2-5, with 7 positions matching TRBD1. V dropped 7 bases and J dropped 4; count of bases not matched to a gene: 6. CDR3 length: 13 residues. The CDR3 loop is CASNKGQRETQYF. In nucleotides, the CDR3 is TGTGCCAGCAATAAGGGACAGAGAGAGACCCAGTACTTC.

The CDR3 DNA follows: TGTGCCAGCAGTGATTGGAGAACGAGTACAGATACGCAGTATTTT. Amino acids: CASSDWRTSTDTQYF. V and J are TRBV2 and TRBJ2-3, with unresolved D. Germline V gives CDR1 SNHLY, CDR2 FYNNEI. This CDR3 has 15 amino acids. Trimming shortened V by 3 bases and J by 3 bases, and 13 bases separated the two germline ends.

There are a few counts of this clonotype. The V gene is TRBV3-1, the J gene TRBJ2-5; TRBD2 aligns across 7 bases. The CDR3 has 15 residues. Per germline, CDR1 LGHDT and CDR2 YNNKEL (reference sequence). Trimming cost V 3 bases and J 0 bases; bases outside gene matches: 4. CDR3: CASSQGAGYQETQYF. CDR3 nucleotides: TGTGCCAGCAGCCAGGGAGCGGGGTACCAAGAGACCCAGTACTTC.

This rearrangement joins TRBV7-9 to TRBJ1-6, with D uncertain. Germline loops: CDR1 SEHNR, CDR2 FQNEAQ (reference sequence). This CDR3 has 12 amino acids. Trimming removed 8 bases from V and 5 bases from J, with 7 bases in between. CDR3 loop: CASRQNNSPLHF. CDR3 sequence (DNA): TGTGCCAGCCGGCAGAATAATTCACCCCTCCACTTT. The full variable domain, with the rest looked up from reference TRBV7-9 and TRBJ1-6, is DTGVSQNPRHKITKRGQNVTFRCDPISEHNRLYWYRQTLGQGPEFLTYFQNEAQLEKSRLLSDRFSAERPKGSFSTLEIQRTEQGDSAMYLCASRQNNSPLHFGNGTRLTVT.

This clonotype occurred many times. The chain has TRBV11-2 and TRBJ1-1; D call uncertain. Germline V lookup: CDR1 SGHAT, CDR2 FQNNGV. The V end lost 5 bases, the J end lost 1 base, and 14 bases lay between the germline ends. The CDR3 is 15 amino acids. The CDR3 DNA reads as TGTGCCAGCAGCCCCAGGAGGACGGCGAACACTGAAGCTTTCTTT. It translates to CASSPRRTANTEAFF.

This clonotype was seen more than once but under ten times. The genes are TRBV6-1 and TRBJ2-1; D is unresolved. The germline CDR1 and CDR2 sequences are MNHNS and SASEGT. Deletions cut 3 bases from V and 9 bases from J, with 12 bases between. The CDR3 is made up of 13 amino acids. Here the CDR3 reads CASSDNVAGEQFF. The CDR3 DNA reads TGTGCCAGCAGTGATAATGTAGCTGGTGAGCAGTTCTTC.

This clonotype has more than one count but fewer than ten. CDR3 nucleotide sequence: TGTGCCAGCAGCCAAGACCCACTAGCGGGGGTCTTTCCTCAGCAGTTCTTC. This translates into CASSQDPLAGVFPQQFF. The V and J genes are TRBV3-1 and TRBJ2-1; 11 bases agree with TRBD2. The junction had 12 bases not matched to a gene; V was cut back by 0 bases and J by 11 bases. Germline V CDR1 and CDR2: LGHDT, YNNKEL (reference sequence). The length of the CDR3 is 17 residues.

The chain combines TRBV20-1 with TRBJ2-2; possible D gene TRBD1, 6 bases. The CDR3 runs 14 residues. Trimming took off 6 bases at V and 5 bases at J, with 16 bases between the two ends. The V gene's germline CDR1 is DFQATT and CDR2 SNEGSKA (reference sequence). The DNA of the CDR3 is TGCAGTGCAGCGGTGACAGGACTTACCGGGGAGCTGTTTTTT. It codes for CSAAVTGLTGELFF.

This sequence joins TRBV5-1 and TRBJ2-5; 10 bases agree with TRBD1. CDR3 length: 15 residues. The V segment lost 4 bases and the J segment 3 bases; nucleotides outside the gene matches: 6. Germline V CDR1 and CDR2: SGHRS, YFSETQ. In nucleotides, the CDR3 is TGCGCCAGCAGCCCATCGACAGGGGGCGAAGAGACCCAGTACTTC. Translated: CASSPSTGGEETQYF.

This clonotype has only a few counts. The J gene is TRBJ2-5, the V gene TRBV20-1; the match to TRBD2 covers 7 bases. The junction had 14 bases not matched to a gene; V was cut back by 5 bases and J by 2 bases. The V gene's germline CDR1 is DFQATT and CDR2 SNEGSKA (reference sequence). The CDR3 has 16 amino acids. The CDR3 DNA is TGCAGTGCTGAGTTGGGCCAGCGGGGATATCAAGAGACCCAGTACTTC. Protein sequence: CSAELGQRGYQETQYF.

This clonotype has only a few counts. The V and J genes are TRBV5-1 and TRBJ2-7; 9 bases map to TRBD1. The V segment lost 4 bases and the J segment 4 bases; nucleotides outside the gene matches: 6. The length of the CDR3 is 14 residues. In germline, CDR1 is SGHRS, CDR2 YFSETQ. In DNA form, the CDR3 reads TGCGCCAGCAGCCGGTCTGACAGGGGGTACGAGCAGTACTTC. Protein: CASSRSDRGYEQYF.

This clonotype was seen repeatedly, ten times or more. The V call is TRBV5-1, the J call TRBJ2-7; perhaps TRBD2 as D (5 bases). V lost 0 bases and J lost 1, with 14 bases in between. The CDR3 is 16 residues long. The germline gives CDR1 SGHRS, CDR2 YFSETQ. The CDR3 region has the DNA TGCGCCAGCAGCTTGGAGCTCTCCACGGGATCCTACGAGCAGTACTTC. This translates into CASSLELSTGSYEQYF. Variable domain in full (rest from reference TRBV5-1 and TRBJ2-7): KAGVTQTPRYLIKTRGQQVTLSCSPISGHRSVSWYQQTPGQGLQFLFEYFSETQRNKGNFPGRFSGRQFSNSRSEMNVSTLELGDSALYLCASSLELSTGSYEQYFGPGTRLTVT.

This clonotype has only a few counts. CDR3 in amino acids: CATSRDTQAGDTGELFF. DNA of the CDR3: TGTGCCACCAGCAGAGATACCCAGGCAGGGGACACCGGGGAGCTGTTTTTT. The chain carries TRBV15 and TRBJ2-2; possibly TRBD1 for D (6 bases). This CDR3 region has 17 residues. CDR1 is LNHNV, CDR2 YYDKDF, per germline (reference sequence). V shed 0 bases and J shed 3 bases, with 14 bases lying between them.

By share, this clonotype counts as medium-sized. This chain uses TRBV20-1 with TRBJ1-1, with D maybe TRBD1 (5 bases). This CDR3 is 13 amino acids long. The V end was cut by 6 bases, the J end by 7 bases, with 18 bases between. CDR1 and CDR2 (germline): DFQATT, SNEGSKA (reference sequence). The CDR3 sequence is CSATKGRFFEAFF. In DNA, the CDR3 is TGCAGTGCAACCAAGGGACGGTTTTTTGAAGCTTTCTTT.

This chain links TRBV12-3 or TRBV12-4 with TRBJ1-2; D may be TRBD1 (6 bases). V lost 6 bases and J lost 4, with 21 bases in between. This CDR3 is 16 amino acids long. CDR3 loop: CASRKPTTGRGYGYTF. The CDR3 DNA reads TGTGCCAGCAGAAAACCAACCACAGGGAGAGGCTATGGCTACACCTTC.